This TCR beta chain emerged from a study of T cell responses to AZD1222 COVID-19 vaccine. Overall study findings and caveats: Once two AZD1222 doses were given, Spike-specific TCR breadth and depth went up.

The data were produced by immunoSEQ multiplex PCR, yet TCRdb's version contains in-frame clones alone and is incomplete. The profile shows 160,000 or so clones, approximately 94% of them singletons. In regard to this clone: What it binds is not known.

The CDR3 is made up of 14 amino acids. CDR1 is LNHNV and CDR2 is YYDKDF in the germline V gene (reference sequence). The J segment lost 1 base and the V segment lost 5 bases, leaving 3 bases of the junction unmatched. The clonotype comes from an adult who received the AZD1222 COVID-19 vaccine. Sequences were derived from peripheral blood, sampled 28 days after the second AZD1222 dose. This sequence joins TRBV15 and TRBJ2-7; 9 bases are shared with TRBD2. CDR3 in amino acids: CATSLTSGSYEQYF. CDR3 sequence (DNA): TGTGCCACCAGCCTGACTAGCGGATCCTACGAGCAGTACTTC.